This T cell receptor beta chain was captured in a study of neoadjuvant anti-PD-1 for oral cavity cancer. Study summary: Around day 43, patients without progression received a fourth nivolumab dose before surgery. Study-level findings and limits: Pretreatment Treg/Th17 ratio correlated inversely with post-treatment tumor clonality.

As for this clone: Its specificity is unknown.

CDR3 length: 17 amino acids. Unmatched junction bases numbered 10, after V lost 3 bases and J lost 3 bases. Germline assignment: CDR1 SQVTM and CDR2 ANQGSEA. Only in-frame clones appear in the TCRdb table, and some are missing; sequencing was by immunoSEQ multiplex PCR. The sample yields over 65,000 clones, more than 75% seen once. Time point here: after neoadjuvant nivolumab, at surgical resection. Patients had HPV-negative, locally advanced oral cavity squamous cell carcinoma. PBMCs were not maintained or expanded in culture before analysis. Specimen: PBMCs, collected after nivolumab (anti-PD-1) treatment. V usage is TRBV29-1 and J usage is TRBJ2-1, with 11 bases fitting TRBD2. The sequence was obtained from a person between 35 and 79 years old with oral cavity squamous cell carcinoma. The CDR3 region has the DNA TGCAGCGTTGACTCTAGCGGGAGGAGCGGAAGCTACAATGAGCAGTTCTTC. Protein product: CSVDSSGRSGSYNEQFF.